The rows below give T cell receptor beta chains drawn from one sample of a study of graft-versus-host responses after intestinal transplantation. Profiled with immunoSEQ multiplex PCR; TCRdb holds only in-frame clones, not every one. This repertoire shows about 21,000 clones, about 57% found once; its top ten account for over 0.9%. The sequencing here drew on alloreactive CD4+ T cells from a mixed lymphocyte reaction culture, taken before intestinal transplant. Every receptor here comes from a human patient who received an intestinal transplant. CDR3s include the opening cysteine and the closing phenylalanine or tryptophan. A D gene is named only where the DNA matches it firmly. Part of the rows lack a size; the others show once, few, many or a class for expanded clones.

>.|few|TRBV11-2|TRBJ1-1
CASSFNRLNTEAFF
TGTGCCAGCAGCTTCAACAGATTGAACACTGAAGCTTTCTTT
>TRBD1|.|TRBV25-1|TRBJ1-2
CASSEYNGGQGARGYTF
TGTGCCAGCAGTGAATATAATGGGGGACAGGGGGCTCGGGGCTACACCTTC
>.|few|TRBV4-2|TRBJ2-7
CASSLGPGDPYEQYF
TGTGCCAGCAGCCTAGGGCCGGGGGACCCCTACGAGCAGTACTTC
>TRBD1|.|TRBV19|TRBJ1-5
CASSLTGSNQPQHF
TGTGCCAGTAGCCTGACAGGGAGCAATCAGCCCCAGCATTTT
>.|.|TRBV5-1|TRBJ1-4
CASSLGQINEKLFF
TGCGCCAGCAGCTTGGGACAGATTAATGAAAAACTGTTTTTT
>TRBD1|.|TRBV7-2|TRBJ2-5
CASSLRGWGTGGETQYF
TGTGCCAGCAGCTTAAGAGGCTGGGGGACAGGGGGAGAGACCCAGTACTTC
>TRBD2|.|TRBV7-3|TRBJ2-3
CASSTGLAGYTDTQYF
TGTGCCAGCAGCACGGGACTAGCAGGGTACACAGATACGCAGTATTTT
>.|.|TRBV2|TRBJ2-2
CAVSERNTGELFF
TGTGCCGTATCTGAGCGGAACACCGGGGAGCTGTTTTTT
>TRBD2|.|TRBV5-1|TRBJ2-5
CASSLLLAGGETQYF
TGCGCCAGCAGCTTGCTCCTAGCGGGGGGCGAGACCCAGTACTTC
>.|.|TRBV19|TRBJ2-1
CASSIVGVGDEQFF
TGTGCCAGTAGTATAGTCGGAGTGGGAGATGAGCAGTTCTTC
>.|.|TRBV15|TRBJ2-7
CATSIRGPSSYEQYF
TGTGCCACCAGCATCAGAGGGCCGAGCTCCTACGAGCAGTACTTC
>.|few|TRBV7-2|TRBJ2-2
CASSYSGGYTGELFF
TGTGCCAGCAGCTACTCGGGGGGCTACACCGGGGAGCTGTTTTTT
>.|.|TRBV10-3|TRBJ1-4
CAISDGGTNEKLFF
TGTGCCATCAGCGACGGGGGGACTAATGAAAAACTGTTTTTT
>TRBD2|.|TRBV7-6|TRBJ2-2
CASRQGLAETGELFF
TGTGCCAGCAGACAGGGACTAGCGGAGACCGGGGAGCTGTTTTTT
>.|few|TRBV28|TRBJ2-1
CASSPNGGFSSSYNEQFF
TGTGCCAGCAGTCCCAACGGCGGATTTTCCAGCTCCTACAATGAGCAGTTCTTC
>TRBD2|.|TRBV6-1|TRBJ2-1
CASSEGGGIYNEQFF
TGTGCCAGCAGTGAAGGGGGGGGGATTTACAATGAGCAGTTCTTC
>TRBD2|few|TRBV27|TRBJ2-2
CATGTSGGRNTGELFF
TGTGCCACGGGGACTAGCGGGGGCCGCAACACCGGGGAGCTGTTTTTT
>TRBD2|few|TRBV10-1|TRBJ2-5
CASSSPSGETQYF
TGCGCCAGCAGTTCCCCTAGCGGAGAGACCCAGTACTTC
>.|once|TRBV2|TRBJ2-5
CASRQLQETQYF
TGTGCCAGCAGACAGCTCCAAGAGACCCAGTACTTC
>TRBD1|.|TRBV5-4|TRBJ1-2
CASSLRTRGVRGYTF
TGTGCCAGCAGCCTGAGAACCAGGGGGGTAAGAGGCTACACCTTC
>TRBD1|.|TRBV7-2|TRBJ1-1
CASSLDTGGATEAFF
TGTGCCAGCAGCTTAGATACAGGGGGCGCAACTGAAGCTTTCTTT
>TRBD1|.|TRBV10-2|TRBJ2-7
CASSRQGREYEQYF
TGCGCCAGCAGTCGACAGGGGAGAGAGTACGAGCAGTACTTC
>.|.|TRBV25-1|TRBJ1-2
CASSESTVYGYTF
TGTGCCAGCAGTGAATCTACAGTCTATGGCTACACCTTC